The clone carrying this T cell receptor (beta chain) was seen a handful of times. The sample is drawn from a study of blood T cells in healthy people across ages. A sample-barcoded 5' primer and a J-beta primer mix were used in a second PCR of about 7 to 12 cycles. TCRdb itself ran the 5' RACE reads through MiXCR, one entry per CDR3 protein. Of 650,000 to 700,000 distinct CDR3 sequences listed, approximately 52% are singletons. The ends were cut back, 6 bases at V and 8 bases at J, with 16 bases in the middle. The CDR3 has 14 amino acids. Whenever a sample was processed, at least 6 million PBMCs were isolated.

The V gene is TRBV12-3 or TRBV12-4, the J gene TRBJ2-2; no firm D call. Input material: blood. This receptor was obtained from a woman older than 75 in good health. The CDR3 protein is CASSIRTDIGELFF. In nucleotides, the CDR3 is TGTGCCAGCAGCATTCGGACCGACATTGGGGAGCTGTTTTTT.